This paragraph reports one T cell receptor beta chain. Its antigen is undetermined. These data come from a study of identifying expanded T cells in peripheral blood. Findings of the study overall: Variance in clone template counts between approximately two-week samples significantly increased with total template count across all healthy donors. Technical replicates showed 0.9 to 1.5 changed clones; roughly two weeks 15 to 20; four weeks 19.

Germline V gene data show CDR1 as LGHNA and CDR2 as YSLEER. The V end was cut by 4 bases, the J end by 0 bases, with 27 bases between. CDR3 length: 20 residues. Here immunoSEQ multiplex PCR was the method, and the copy in TCRdb shows in-frame clones only, minus some. The sample has about 90,000 clones, more than 75% seen once. Collection occurred without any documented infections or immune events in donors. Sequenced input: blood. The rearrangement joins TRBV4-3 to TRBJ1-2, with D hard to call. This clonotype was obtained from a person aged 18 to 70 in good health. CDR3: CASSRSWWPPPFLANYGYTF. The CDR3 nucleotides read TGCGCCAGCAGCCGGTCGTGGTGGCCGCCACCATTCCTAGCTAACTATGGCTACACCTTC.